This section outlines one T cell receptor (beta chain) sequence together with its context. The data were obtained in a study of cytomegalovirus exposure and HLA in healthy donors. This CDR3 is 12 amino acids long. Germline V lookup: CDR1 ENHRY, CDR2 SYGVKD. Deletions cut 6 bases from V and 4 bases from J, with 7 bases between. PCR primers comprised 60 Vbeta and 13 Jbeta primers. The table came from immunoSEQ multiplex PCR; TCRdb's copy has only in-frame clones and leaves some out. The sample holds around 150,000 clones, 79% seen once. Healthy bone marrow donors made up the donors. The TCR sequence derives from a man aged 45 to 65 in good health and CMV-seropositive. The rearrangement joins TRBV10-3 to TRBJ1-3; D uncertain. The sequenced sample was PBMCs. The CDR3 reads CAISQQGNTIYF. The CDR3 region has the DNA TGTGCCATCAGCCAACAGGGAAACACCATATATTTT.